This TCR beta chain was observed in a study of radiation and T cells in renal cell carcinoma. TCRdb's copy holds only in-frame clones and misses some; the assay was immunoSEQ multiplex PCR. The table includes approximately 80,000 clones, roughly nine tenths detected once. The CDR3 is 11 amino acids. Germline V gene lookup returns CDR1 DFQATT and CDR2 SNEGSKA (reference sequence). Regarding time point: blood 4 weeks post-SBRT, at nephrectomy. Treatment given: 15 Gy SBRT to primary tumor, nephrectomy 4 weeks later. This clone was seen just once. This receptor was taken from a woman aged 70 to 79 with renal cell carcinoma. This chain joins TRBV20-1 and TRBJ2-5; no clear D gene. The J call could be wrong; TRBJ2-7 is a better fit for the DNA end. The sample was blood, taken from a patient whose treatment included radiotherapy and nephrectomy. The DNA for the CDR3 is TGCAGTGCGGAAATGACCTACGAGCAGTACTTC. Translating it yields CSAEMTYEQYF.